What follows are 3 T cell receptor beta chains derived from one specimen sequenced in a study of cytomegalovirus exposure and HLA in healthy donors. The PCR was carried out with 60 Vbeta primers and 13 Jbeta primers. Clones were read by immunoSEQ multiplex PCR, and TCRdb kept only the in-frame ones, dropping some. The sample lists about 150,000 clones, 60% to 70% occurring once. Specimen: PBMCs. The source is a woman aged 55 to 70 in good health and CMV-seropositive.

The rearrangement uses TRBV27 and TRBJ2-1, with a possible D match to TRBD1 (6 bases). The V end was cut by 4 bases, the J end by 6 bases, with 13 bases between. Germline V gives CDR1 MNHEY, CDR2 SMNVEV (reference sequence). The CDR3 covers 14 residues. The CDR3 nucleotides read TGTGCCAGCAGTTATCTCCAGGGGAGCAATGAGCAGTTCTTC. Residues: CASSYLQGSNEQFF.

The V and J genes are TRBV14 and TRBJ2-6; 8 bases line up with TRBD1. CDR1 SGHDN and CDR2 FVKESK come from the germline V gene. V shed 6 bases, J shed 0 bases, and the junction held 7 bases outside the gene matches. This CDR3 is 17 amino acids long. The chain's CDR3 is CASRQQGVSSGANVLTF. The CDR3 DNA follows: TGTGCCAGCAGGCAACAGGGGGTGAGCTCTGGGGCCAACGTCCTGACTTTC.

This chain joins TRBV29-1 and TRBJ1-2, with 8 bases aligning to TRBD1. V shed 6 bases, J shed 5 bases, and the junction held 5 bases outside the gene matches. Looked up from germline, CDR1 is SQVTM and CDR2 is ANQGSEA. This CDR3 has 12 residues. CDR3 in DNA: TGCAGCGTGGGAGACAGGGGTTATGGCTACACCTTC. Protein: CSVGDRGYGYTF.